Each of the 7 T cell receptor beta chains below was sequenced from the same sample in a study of T cells after yellow fever vaccination. TCRdb re-analysed the 5' RACE reads in MiXCR, keeping a single row per CDR3 protein. The data contain around 350,000 distinct CDR3 sequences, roughly 12% of them seen just once; the ten biggest clones take up about 17%. This material consisted of PBMCs, taken on the day of the first yellow fever vaccination. These receptors were taken from a man aged 18 to 30 who received the YFV17D yellow fever vaccine.

The sample holds a few counts of this clonotype. The gene calls are TRBV6-5 and TRBJ2-3; D perhaps matches TRBD1 (6 bases). The CDR3 contains 18 residues. V was trimmed by 0 bases and J by 5 bases, leaving 21 bases between them. Germline V CDR1 and CDR2: MNHEY, SVGAGI. CDR3 bases: TGTGCCAGCAGTTACTCGCCCGACTACTCCAGGGGAAAAGATACGCAGTATTTT. This sequence encodes CASSYSPDYSRGKDTQYF.

The J gene is TRBJ2-5, the V gene TRBV7-8; 10 bases line up with TRBD2. Germline-derived CDR1 and CDR2 are SGHVS and FQNEAQ. Trimming took 1 base from V and 4 from J; bases not matched to a gene: 12. The CDR3 extends over 18 amino acids. The CDR3 DNA is TGTGCCAGCAGCTTAGTTTCTAGCGGGGGCGGAAAGGCAGAGACCCAGTACTTC. Its translation: CASSLVSSGGGKAETQYF. The variable domain in full, completed from reference TRBV7-8 and TRBJ2-5, reads GAGVSQSPRYKVAKRGQDVALRCDPISGHVSLFWYQQALGQGPEFLTYFQNEAQLDKSGLPSDRFFAERPEGSVSTLKIQRTQQEDSAVYLCASSLVSSGGGKAETQYFGPGTRLLVL.

At least ten counts were recorded for this clonotype. This rearrangement joins TRBV7-2 to TRBJ1-1; 8 bases are shared with TRBD1. This CDR3 has 14 residues. V was clipped by 4 bases and J by 2 bases; unmatched bases: 3. Per germline, CDR1 SGHTA and CDR2 FQGNSA. The CDR3 DNA follows: TGTGCCAGCAGCTCACAGGGGGTCAACACTGAAGCTTTCTTT. This encodes CASSSQGVNTEAFF. Variable domain in full (rest from reference TRBV7-2 and TRBJ1-1): GAGVSQSPSNKVTEKGKDVELRCDPISGHTALYWYRQSLGQGLEFLIYFQGNSAPDKSGLPSDRFSAERTGGSVSTLTIQRTQQEDSAVYLCASSSQGVNTEAFFGQGTRLTVV.

V usage is TRBV18 and J usage is TRBJ2-7, with TRBD1 matching 7 bases. Germline V gives CDR1 KGHSH, CDR2 LQKENI. The CDR3 is made up of 13 amino acids. Trimming removed 5 bases from V and 7 bases from J; junction bases left unmatched: 8. In nucleotides, the CDR3 is TGTGCCAGCTCAACCACAGGGGCGCAGGAGCAGTACGTC. Residues: CASSTTGAQEQYV.

This clonotype has just a few counts. CDR3 sequence: CASSYPGGRTQYF. DNA of the CDR3: TGTGCCAGTTCGTACCCCGGCGGGCGGACCCAGTACTTC. The chain recombines TRBV19 with TRBJ2-5, with a possible D match to TRBD2 (5 bases). The CDR3 has 13 residues. V dropped 8 bases and J dropped 7 bases, with 17 bases sitting between them. Germline CDR1 is LNHDA and CDR2 is SQIVND (reference sequence).

V usage is TRBV6-1 and J usage is TRBJ2-1, with D hard to call. The germline gives CDR1 MNHNS, CDR2 SASEGT. Trimming pared 4 bases from V and 0 bases from J, leaving 10 bases between. This CDR3 is built from 15 residues. The CDR3 nucleotides read TGTGCCAGCAGTGCCGCGGCAAGCTCCTACAATGAGCAGTTCTTC. Translated, it gives CASSAAASSYNEQFF.

This clonotype was counted only a few times. CDR3: CASSAPVGQPQHF. DNA for the CDR3: TGTGCCAGCAGTGCCCCCGTAGGTCAGCCCCAGCATTTT. V and J are TRBV28 and TRBJ1-5; D unclear. Per germline, CDR1 MDHEN and CDR2 SYDVKM. CDR3 size: 13 residues. Trimming took off 5 bases at V and 6 bases at J, with 11 bases between the two ends.